This TCR beta chain was captured in a study of CD8 T cells in ankylosing spondylitis. Study-level findings and limits: Disease-associated clonotypes exhibited CD8+ identity and were relatively infrequent in peripheral blood. Both synovial fluid and blood in reactive arthritis had previously been reported to carry some motif variants. Significantly higher representation of disease-linked clones was reported for matched ankylosing spondylitis synovial fluid. Seemingly distinctive of ankylosing spondylitis blood was a TCR beta motif formed by eight highly homologous variants.

Quantitative 5'-RACE with molecular barcodes was used to make the TCR beta libraries. A single record per CDR3 protein comes from TCRdb applying MiXCR to the 5' RACE reads. The sample consists of 350,000 to 550,000 distinct CDR3 sequences, about 24% of them appearing once. Regarding this clonotype: What it binds is unknown.

Unmatched junction bases numbered 13, after V lost 3 bases and J lost 4 bases. CDR1 is SSHAT, CDR2 FNYEAQ, per germline (reference sequence). CDR3 size: 17 residues. This chain uses TRBV7-7 with TRBJ2-3, with 7 bases that match TRBD1. The sequencing input was blood, either unsorted or a sorted T cell fraction (not recorded which). This TCR was recovered from a male donor with ankylosing spondylitis. CDR3 residues: CASSLDLTGRGSDTQYF. CDR3 coding DNA: TGTGCCAGCAGCTTGGACCTGACAGGGAGAGGCTCAGATACGCAGTATTTT.